This T cell receptor (beta chain) was identified during a study of neurological immune-mediated disorders. Study-wide points: TCR-beta repertoires seemed private in all groups, with no expanded CDR3 amino acid sequences shared. HTLV-1-associated myelopathy had the most TCR clonal expansion, while multiple sclerosis had the least, a level that fell below healthy controls.

This clonotype showed up many times. The antigen is undetermined. TCRdb re-called the 5' RACE reads through MiXCR, storing one row per CDR3 protein. Of under 20,000 distinct CDR3 sequences listed, around 2.5% were seen once; the top ten hold 5.5%. The sample was PBMCs. This TCR was sampled from a young woman with multiple sclerosis.

This CDR3 reads CASSQESNQPQHF. In nucleotides, the CDR3 is TGTGCCAGCAGCCAAGAGTCCAATCAGCCCCAGCATTTT. V and J are TRBV3-1 and TRBJ1-5; D remains unclear. Trimming removed 0 bases from V and 3 bases from J, with 3 bases in between. This CDR3 has 13 residues. Germline CDR1 reads LGHDT; CDR2 reads YNNKEL (reference sequence).